The clone carrying this T cell receptor beta chain was detected once. As yet, its antigen is unknown. Built from TCR beta cDNA, the libraries had unique molecular identifiers in them. With roughly 0.9 to 10 million T cells as the source, 450,000 to 600,000 cDNA molecules resulted. TCRdb re-analysed the PCR reads in MiXCR, keeping a single row per CDR3 protein. The data contain hundreds of thousands of distinct CDR3 sequences, around 60% of them singletons. V gave up 3 bases and J gave up 4 bases; unmatched junction bases: 9. Germline CDR1 MNHEY, CDR2 SMNVEV (reference sequence). The CDR3 consists of 17 residues. The sample is drawn from a study of post-analysis software for immune sequencing data. Study overall: Disease trajectories encompassed relapsing-remitting, secondary progressive and progressive-relapsing multiple sclerosis. Findings of the study overall: Controls showed significantly higher normalized Chao1 diversity than did multiple sclerosis patients. Higher frequency in patients than in controls was seen for a handful of TRBV segments, with TRBV5-6, TRBV5-1 and TRBV20-1 among them. Analysis by F measure revealed that same-batch samples clustered strongly together.

The sequence was collected from a girl aged 2-15 years with multiple sclerosis. J is TRBJ2-1 and V is TRBV27, with TRBD1 matching 10 bases. Material for sequencing was blood. CDR3 residues: CASSFPGQGVRYNEQFF. The DNA for the CDR3 is TGTGCCAGCAGTTTCCCCGGACAGGGGGTGAGGTACAATGAGCAGTTCTTC.